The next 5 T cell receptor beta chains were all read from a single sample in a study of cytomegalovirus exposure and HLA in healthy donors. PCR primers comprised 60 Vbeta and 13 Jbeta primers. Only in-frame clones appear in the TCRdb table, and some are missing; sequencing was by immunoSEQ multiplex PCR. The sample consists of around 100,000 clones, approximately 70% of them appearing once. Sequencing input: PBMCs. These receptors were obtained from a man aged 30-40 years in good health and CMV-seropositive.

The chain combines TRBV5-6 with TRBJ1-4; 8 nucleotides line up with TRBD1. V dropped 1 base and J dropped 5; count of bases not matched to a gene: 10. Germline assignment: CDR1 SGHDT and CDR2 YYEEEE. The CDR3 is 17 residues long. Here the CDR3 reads CASSLYGQGIGNEKLFF. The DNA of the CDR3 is TGTGCCAGCAGCTTGTACGGACAGGGTATCGGGAATGAAAAACTGTTTTTT.

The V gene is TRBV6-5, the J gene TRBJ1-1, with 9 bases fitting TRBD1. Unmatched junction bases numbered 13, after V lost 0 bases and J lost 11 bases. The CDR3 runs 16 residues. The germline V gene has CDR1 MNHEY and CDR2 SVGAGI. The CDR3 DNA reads TGTGCCAGCAGTTACTCCTCCGGGACAGGGTACCCTAAGGCTTTCTTT. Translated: CASSYSSGTGYPKAFF.

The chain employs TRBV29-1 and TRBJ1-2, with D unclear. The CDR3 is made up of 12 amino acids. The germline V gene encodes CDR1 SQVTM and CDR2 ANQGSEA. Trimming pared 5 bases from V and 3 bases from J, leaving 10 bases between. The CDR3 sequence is CSVQEGYYGYTF. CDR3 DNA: TGCAGCGTTCAGGAGGGCTACTATGGCTACACCTTC.

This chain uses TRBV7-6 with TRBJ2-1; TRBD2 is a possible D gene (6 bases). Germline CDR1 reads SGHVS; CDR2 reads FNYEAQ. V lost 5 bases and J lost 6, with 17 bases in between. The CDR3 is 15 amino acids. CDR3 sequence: CASSRRDGGPNEQFF. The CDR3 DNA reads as TGTGCCAGCAGCCGCCGGGACGGAGGGCCCAATGAGCAGTTCTTC.

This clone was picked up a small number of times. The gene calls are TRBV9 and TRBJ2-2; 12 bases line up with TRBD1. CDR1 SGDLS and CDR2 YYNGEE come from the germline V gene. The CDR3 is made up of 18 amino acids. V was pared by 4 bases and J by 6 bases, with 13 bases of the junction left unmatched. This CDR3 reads CASSLTWDRGRMAGELFF. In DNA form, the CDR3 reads TGTGCCAGCAGCCTTACCTGGGACAGGGGGCGGATGGCCGGGGAGCTGTTTTTT.